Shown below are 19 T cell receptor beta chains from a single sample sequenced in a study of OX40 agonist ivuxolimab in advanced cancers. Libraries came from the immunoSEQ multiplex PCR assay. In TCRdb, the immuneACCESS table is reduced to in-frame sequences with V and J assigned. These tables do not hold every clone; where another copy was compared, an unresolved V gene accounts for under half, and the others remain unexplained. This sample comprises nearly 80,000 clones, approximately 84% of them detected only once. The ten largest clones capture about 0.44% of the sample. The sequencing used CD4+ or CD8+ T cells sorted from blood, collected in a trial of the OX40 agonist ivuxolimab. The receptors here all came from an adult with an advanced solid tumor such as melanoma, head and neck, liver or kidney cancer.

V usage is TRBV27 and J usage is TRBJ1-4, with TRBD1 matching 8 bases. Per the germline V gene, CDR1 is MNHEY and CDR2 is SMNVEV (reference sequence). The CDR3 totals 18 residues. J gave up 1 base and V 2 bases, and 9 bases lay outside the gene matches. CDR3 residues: CASSLGSGGGGTNEKLFF. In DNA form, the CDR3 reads TGTGCCAGCAGTTTAGGCTCAGGGGGCGGTGGAACTAATGAAAAACTGTTTTTT.

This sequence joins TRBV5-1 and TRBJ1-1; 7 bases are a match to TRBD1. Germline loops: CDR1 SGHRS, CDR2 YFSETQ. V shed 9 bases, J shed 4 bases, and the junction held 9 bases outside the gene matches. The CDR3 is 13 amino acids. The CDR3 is CATSITGVTEAFF. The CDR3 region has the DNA TGCGCCACCTCGATTACAGGGGTCACTGAAGCTTTCTTT.

CDR3 sequence reads: CASSSFTPLLAGGETQYF. The CDR3 nucleotides are TGTGCCAGCAGCTCATTTACTCCGCTACTAGCGGGGGGGGAGACCCAGTACTTC. The chain carries TRBV11-3 and TRBJ2-5, with 13 positions matching TRBD2. V dropped 4 bases and J dropped 5; count of bases not matched to a gene: 13. Germline V gene lookup returns CDR1 SGHNT and CDR2 YENEEA. The CDR3 is 18 residues long.

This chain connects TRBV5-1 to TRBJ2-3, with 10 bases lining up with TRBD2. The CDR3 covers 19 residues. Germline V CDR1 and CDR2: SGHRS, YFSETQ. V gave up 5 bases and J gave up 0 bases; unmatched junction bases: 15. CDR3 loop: CASSSGTSAFTPSTDTQYF. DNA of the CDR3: TGCGCCAGCAGTTCCGGGACTAGCGCGTTTACCCCTAGCACAGATACGCAGTATTTT.

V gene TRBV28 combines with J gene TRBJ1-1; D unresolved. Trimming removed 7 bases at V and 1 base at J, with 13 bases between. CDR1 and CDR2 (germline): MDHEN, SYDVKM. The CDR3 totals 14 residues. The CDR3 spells CASTTRPSNTEAFF. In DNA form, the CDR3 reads TGTGCCAGCACCACCCGCCCGTCGAACACTGAAGCTTTCTTT.

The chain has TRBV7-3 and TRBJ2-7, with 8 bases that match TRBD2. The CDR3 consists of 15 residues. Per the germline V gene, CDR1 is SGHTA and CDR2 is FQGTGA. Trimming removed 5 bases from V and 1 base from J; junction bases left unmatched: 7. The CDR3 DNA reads TGTGCCAGCAGCCCCGGGGGCGGGAGGTCCTACGAGCAGTACTTC. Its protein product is CASSPGGGRSYEQYF.

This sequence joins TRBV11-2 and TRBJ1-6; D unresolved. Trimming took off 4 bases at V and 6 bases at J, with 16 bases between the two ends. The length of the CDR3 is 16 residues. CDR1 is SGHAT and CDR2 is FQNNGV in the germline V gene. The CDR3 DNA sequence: TGTGCCAGCAGCTATAACCCCGGGTTGAGTAATTCACCCCTCCACTTT. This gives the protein CASSYNPGLSNSPLHF.

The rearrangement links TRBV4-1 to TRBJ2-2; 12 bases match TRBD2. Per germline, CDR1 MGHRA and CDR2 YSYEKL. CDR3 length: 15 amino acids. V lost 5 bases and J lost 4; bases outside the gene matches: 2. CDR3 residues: CASSTGLAGTGELFF. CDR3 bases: TGCGCCAGCAGCACGGGACTAGCGGGCACCGGGGAGCTGTTTTTT.

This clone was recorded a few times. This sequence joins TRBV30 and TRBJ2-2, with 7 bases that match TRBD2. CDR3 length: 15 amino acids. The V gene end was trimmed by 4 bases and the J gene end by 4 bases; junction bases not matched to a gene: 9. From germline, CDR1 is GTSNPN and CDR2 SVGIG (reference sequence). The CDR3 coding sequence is TGTGCCTGGAATGGTCGCGGGAGAGTCACCGGGGAGCTGTTTTTT. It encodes CAWNGRGRVTGELFF.

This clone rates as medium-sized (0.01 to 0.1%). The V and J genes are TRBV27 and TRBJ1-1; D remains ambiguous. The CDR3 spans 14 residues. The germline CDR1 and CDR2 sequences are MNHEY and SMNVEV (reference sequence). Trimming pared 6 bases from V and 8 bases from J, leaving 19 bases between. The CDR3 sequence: CASSPNPPRIEAFF. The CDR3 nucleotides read TGTGCCAGCAGCCCAAATCCCCCACGGATCGAAGCTTTCTTT.

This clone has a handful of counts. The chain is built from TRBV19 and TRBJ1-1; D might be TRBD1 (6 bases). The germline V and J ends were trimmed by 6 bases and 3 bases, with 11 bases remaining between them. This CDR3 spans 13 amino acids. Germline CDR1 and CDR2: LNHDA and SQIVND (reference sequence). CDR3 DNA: TGTGCCAGTAGAAAAGGGACACACACTGAAGCTTTCTTT. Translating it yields CASRKGTHTEAFF.

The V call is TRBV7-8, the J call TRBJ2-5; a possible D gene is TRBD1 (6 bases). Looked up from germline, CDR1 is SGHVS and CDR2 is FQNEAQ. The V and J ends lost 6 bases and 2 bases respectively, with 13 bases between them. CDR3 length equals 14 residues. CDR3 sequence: CASRGALHQETQYF. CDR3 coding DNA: TGTGCCAGCAGGGGGGCCCTACATCAAGAGACCCAGTACTTC.

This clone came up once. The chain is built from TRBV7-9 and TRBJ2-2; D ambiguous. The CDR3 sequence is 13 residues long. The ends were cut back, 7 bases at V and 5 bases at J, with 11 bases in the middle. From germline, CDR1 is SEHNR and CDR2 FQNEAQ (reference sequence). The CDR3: CASTRLGTGELFF. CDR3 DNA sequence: TGTGCCAGCACCCGGTTGGGAACCGGGGAGCTGTTTTTT.

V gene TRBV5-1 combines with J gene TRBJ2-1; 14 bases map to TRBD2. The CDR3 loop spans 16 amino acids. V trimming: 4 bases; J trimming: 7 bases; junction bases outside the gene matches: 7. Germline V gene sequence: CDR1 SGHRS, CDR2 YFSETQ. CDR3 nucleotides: TGCGCCAGCAGCCCTAGACTAGCGGGAGGGGAGAATGAGCAGTTCTTC. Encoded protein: CASSPRLAGGENEQFF.

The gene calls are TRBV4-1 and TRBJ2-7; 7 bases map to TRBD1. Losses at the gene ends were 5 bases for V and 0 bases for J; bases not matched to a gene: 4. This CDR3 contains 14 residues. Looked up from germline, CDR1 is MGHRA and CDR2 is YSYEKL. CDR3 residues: CASSTRDSSYEQYF. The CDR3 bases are TGCGCCAGCAGCACCCGGGACAGCTCCTACGAGCAGTACTTC.

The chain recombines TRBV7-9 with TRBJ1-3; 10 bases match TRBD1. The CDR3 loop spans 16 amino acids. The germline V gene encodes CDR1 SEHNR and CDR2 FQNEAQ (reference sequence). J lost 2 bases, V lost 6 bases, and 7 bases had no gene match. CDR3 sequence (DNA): TGTGCCAGCAGTAGACAGGGGGCGATACCTGGAAACACCATATATTTT. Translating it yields CASSRQGAIPGNTIYF.

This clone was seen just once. The CDR3 sequence: CASSLIDREFTEAFF. In DNA, the CDR3 is TGTGCCAGCAGCTTGATCGACAGGGAGTTCACTGAAGCTTTCTTT. This sequence joins TRBV5-4 and TRBJ1-1; 7 bases are shared with TRBD1. From germline, CDR1 is SGHNT and CDR2 YYREEE (reference sequence). CDR3 length equals 15 residues. V dropped 1 base and J dropped 4; count of bases not matched to a gene: 7.

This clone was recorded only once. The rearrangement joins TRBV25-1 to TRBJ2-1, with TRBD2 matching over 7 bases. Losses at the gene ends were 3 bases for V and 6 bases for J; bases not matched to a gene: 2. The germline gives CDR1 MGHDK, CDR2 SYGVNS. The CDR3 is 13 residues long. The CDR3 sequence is CASSEGGGNEQFF. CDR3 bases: TGTGCCAGCAGTGAGGGGGGGGGCAATGAGCAGTTCTTC.

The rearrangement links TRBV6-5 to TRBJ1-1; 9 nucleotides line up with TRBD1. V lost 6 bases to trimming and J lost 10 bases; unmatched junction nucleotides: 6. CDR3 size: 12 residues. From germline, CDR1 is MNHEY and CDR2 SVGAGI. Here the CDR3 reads CASSTRQGVAFF. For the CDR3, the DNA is TGTGCCAGCAGCACCCGACAGGGGGTAGCTTTCTTT.